The clone carrying this T cell receptor beta chain came up once. Its antigen is as yet unknown. This sample stems from a study of Ad26.COV2.S vaccination and SARS-CoV-2 variants. Broader study findings: Using TCR breadth and depth analyses may have led to underestimated total T cell responses. Those who received the vaccine showed greater spike-specific TCR breadth than those given placebo.

This table comes from immunoSEQ multiplex PCR, and its TCRdb copy is limited to in-frame clones, with some not included. The data show 300,000 to 450,000 clones, 90% to 95% seen once. Germline V lookup: CDR1 SGHNT, CDR2 YYREEE (reference sequence). The V end was cut by 5 bases, the J end by 5 bases, with 19 bases between. CDR3 length: 15 residues. This receptor was obtained from a human donor who had recovered from COVID-19. This chain joins TRBV5-4 and TRBJ1-2; no clear D. The specimen comprised peripheral blood, sampled after recovery from COVID-19. The DNA of the CDR3 is TGTGCCAGCAGTCCTACTCCAGACAAACCTTATGGCTACACCTTC. Translating it yields CASSPTPDKPYGYTF.